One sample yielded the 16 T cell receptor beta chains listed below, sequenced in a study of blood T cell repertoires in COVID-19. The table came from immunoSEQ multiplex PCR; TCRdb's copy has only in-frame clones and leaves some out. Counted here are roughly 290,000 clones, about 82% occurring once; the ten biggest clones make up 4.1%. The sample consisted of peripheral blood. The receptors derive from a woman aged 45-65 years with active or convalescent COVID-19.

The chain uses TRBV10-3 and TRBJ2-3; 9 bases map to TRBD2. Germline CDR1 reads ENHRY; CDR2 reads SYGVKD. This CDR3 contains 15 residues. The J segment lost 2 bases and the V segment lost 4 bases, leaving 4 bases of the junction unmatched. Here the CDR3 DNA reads TGTGCCATCAGTGGGGGGACTAGCCCCACAGATACGCAGTATTTT. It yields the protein CAISGGTSPTDTQYF.

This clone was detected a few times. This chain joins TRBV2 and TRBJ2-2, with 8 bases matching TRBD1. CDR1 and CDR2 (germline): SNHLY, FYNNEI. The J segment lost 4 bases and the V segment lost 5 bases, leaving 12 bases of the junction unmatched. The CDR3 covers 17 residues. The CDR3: CASSSSPGDRSTGELFF. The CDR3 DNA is TGTGCCAGCAGTTCATCACCCGGGGACAGGAGCACCGGGGAGCTGTTTTTT.

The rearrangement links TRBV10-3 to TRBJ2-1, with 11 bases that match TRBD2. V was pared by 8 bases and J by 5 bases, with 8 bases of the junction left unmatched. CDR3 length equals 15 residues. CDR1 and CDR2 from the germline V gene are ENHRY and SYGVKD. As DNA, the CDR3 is TGTGCCATCGAGGCGGGGACTAGCGGCAACAATGAGCAGTTCTTC. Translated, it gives CAIEAGTSGNNEQFF.

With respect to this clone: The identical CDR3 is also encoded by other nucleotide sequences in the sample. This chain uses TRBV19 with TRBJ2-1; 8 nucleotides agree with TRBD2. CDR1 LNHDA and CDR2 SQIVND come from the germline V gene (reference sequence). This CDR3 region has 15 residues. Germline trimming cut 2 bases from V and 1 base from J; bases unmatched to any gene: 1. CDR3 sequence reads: CASSISGGSYNEQFF. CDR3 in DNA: TGTGCCAGTAGTATATCGGGGGGGTCCTACAATGAGCAGTTCTTC.

The CDR3 DNA sequence: TGTGCCAGCAGTTTGGGGGGGACGTTCTATGGCTACACCTTC. Its translation: CASSLGGTFYGYTF. The rearrangement links TRBV28 to TRBJ1-2; possible D gene TRBD1, 5 bases. Per germline, CDR1 MDHEN and CDR2 SYDVKM. CDR3 length: 14 amino acids. Trimming removed 3 bases from V and 4 bases from J, with 12 bases in between.

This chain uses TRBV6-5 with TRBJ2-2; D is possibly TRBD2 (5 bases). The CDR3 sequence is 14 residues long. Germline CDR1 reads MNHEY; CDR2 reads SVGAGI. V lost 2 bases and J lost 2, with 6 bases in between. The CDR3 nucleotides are TGTGCCAGCAGTTACACGGGAAACACCGGGGAGCTGTTTTTT. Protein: CASSYTGNTGELFF.

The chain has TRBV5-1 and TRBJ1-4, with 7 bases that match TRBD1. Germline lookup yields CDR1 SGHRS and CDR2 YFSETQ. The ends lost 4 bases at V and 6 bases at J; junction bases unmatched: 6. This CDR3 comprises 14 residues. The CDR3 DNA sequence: TGCGCCAGCAGCCTGATCGGGACAGATGAAAAACTGTTTTTT. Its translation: CASSLIGTDEKLFF.

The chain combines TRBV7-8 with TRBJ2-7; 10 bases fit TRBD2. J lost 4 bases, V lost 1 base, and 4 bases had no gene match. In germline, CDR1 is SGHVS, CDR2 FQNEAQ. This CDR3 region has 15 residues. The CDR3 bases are TGTGCCAGCAGCTTAGGACTAGCGGGTCTATACGAGCAGTACTTC. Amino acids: CASSLGLAGLYEQYF.

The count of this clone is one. CDR3 nucleotide sequence: TGTGCCAGCAGCCATGTCGGGGGGAGCTCCTACAATGAGCAGTTCTTC. This gives the protein CASSHVGGSSYNEQFF. The chain is built from TRBV11-2 and TRBJ2-1, with TRBD2 matching over 7 bases. Losses at the gene ends were 5 bases for V and 0 bases for J; bases not matched to a gene: 7. Per germline, CDR1 SGHAT and CDR2 FQNNGV. The CDR3 runs to 16 residues.

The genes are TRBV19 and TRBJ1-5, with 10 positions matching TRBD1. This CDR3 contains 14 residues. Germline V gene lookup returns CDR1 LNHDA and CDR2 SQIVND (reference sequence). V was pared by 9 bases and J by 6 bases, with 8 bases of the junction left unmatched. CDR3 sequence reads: CASRQGAVFQPQHF. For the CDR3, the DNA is TGTGCCAGCCGACAGGGGGCGGTTTTTCAGCCCCAGCATTTT.

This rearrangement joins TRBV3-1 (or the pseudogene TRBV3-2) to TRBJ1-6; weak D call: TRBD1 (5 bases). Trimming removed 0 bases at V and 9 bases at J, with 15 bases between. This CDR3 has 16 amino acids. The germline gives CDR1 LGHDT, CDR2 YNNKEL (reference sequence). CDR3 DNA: TGTGCCAGCAGCCAAGATCTGGGGGGGGAGGCTTCACCCCTCCACTTT. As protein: CASSQDLGGEASPLHF.

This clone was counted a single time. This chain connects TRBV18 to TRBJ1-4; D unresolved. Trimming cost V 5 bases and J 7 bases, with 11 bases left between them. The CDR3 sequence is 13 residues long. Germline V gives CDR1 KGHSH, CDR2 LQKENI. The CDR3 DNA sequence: TGTGCCAGCTCAAGAAAGGAGGGTGAAAAACTGTTTTTT. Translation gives CASSRKEGEKLFF.

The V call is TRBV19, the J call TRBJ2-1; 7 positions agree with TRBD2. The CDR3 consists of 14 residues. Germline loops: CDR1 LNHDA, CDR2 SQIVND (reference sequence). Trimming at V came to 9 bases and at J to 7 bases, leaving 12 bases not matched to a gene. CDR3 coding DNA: TGTGCCAGGGGGGTGTACAACGGGAGGAATGAGCAGTTCTTC. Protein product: CARGVYNGRNEQFF.

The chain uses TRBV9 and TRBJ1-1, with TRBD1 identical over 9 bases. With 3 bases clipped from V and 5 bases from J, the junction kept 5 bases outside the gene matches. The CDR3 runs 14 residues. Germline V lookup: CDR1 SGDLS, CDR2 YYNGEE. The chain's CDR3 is CASSGDREGTEAFF. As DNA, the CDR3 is TGTGCCAGCAGCGGGGACAGGGAGGGTACTGAAGCTTTCTTT.

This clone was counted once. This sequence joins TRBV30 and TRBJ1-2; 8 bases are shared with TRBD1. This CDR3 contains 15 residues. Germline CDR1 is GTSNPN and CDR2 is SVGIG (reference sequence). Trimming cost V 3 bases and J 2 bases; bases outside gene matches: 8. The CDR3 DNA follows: TGTGCCTGGAGGCCCGGACAGGGTTTCAACTATGGCTACACCTTC. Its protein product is CAWRPGQGFNYGYTF.

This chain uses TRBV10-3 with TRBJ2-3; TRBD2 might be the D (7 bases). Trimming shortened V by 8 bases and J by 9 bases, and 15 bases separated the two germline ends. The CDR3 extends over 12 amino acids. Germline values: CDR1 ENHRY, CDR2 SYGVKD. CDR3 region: CAIQRGEGTQYF. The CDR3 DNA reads TGTGCCATCCAAAGGGGGGAGGGAACGCAGTATTTT.